This T cell receptor beta chain was recovered during a study of T cell repertoires in cytomegalovirus infection. Looking at the study overall: Well-studied HLA-B-restricted CMV epitopes were used in the study alongside recently identified HLA-C-restricted ones. Carrying CMV and the relevant HLA type showed in public TCR beta signatures. Study results and caveats: Of the TCR beta families, the public ones yielded a cumulative frequency that identified carriers of CMV plus the relevant HLA. CMV-specific TCR beta clonotypes restricted by HLA-C were the ones dominating the ex vivo response.

In regard to this clonotype: The antigen remains unidentified.

TCRdb used MiXCR to reprocess the reads, holding one entry per CDR3 protein. The sample lists hundreds of thousands of distinct CDR3 sequences, 30% to 35% occurring once. Trimming cost V 4 bases and J 4 bases; bases outside gene matches: 8. The CDR3 runs to 16 residues. Looked up from germline, CDR1 is SEHNR and CDR2 is FQNEAQ (reference sequence). Specimen: cultured PBMCs, collected from culture after CMV antigen stimulation. The V and J genes are TRBV7-9 and TRBJ2-2, with TRBD2 identical over 8 bases. The receptor's source is a human donor in good health (CMV status not recorded). Some clones in this sample may be carry-over from other donors' samples. The CDR3 region is CASSWHRAGGTGELFF. In DNA, the CDR3 is TGTGCCAGCAGCTGGCACCGGGCGGGAGGCACCGGGGAGCTGTTTTTT.